This T cell receptor beta chain originates from a study of vaccination effects on CD4 cells after COVID-19. Study context: Following the second dose by a median of 72 days, the post-vaccine samples were obtained. Culturing of some 2 million PBMC per well took place with about 9.4 IU/ml IL-2 and 7.5 to 10 ug/ml peptides.

Once cultured for roughly ten days, the cells underwent separation to obtain CD4+ T cells. Confirmation by PCR established that the person had SARS-CoV-2 infection between March and December 2020. Vaccine administered to participants consisted of two doses of either BNT162b2 or mRNA-1273. A word on this clone: Its antigen remains unidentified.

TCRdb's table, derived via immunoSEQ multiplex PCR, lists solely in-frame clones and lacks some. The sample carries around 50,000 clones, nearly 75% recorded once. Here the sequenced sample was CD4+ T cells from PBMCs cultured without peptide, taken after COVID-19 vaccination. The receptor's source is a human donor who had a prior SARS-CoV-2 infection.

The CDR3 region is CASSVQTGPNEKLFF. The CDR3 coding sequence is TGCGCCAGCAGCGTACAGACAGGGCCTAATGAAAAACTGTTTTTT. This sequence joins TRBV5-1 and TRBJ1-4; 7 bases fit TRBD1. Germline loops: CDR1 SGHRS, CDR2 YFSETQ. The CDR3 totals 15 residues. The V and J ends lost 4 bases and 3 bases, in that order; junction bases with no gene match: 6. Combining the CDR3 with reference TRBV5-1 and TRBJ1-4 gives the whole variable domain KAGVTQTPRYLIKTRGQQVTLSCSPISGHRSVSWYQQTPGQGLQFLFEYFSETQRNKGNFPGRFSGRQFSNSRSEMNVSTLELGDSALYLCASSVQTGPNEKLFFGSGTQLSVL.